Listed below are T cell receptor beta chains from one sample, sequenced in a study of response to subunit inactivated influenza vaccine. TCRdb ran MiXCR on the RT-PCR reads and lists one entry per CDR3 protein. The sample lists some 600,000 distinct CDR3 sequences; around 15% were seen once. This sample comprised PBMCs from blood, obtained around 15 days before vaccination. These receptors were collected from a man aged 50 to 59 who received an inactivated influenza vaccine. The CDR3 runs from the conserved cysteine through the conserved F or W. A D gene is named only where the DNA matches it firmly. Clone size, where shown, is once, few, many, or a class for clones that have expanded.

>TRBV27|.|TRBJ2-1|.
TGTGCCAGCAGTTTATCTACTAGTCCCAATGAGCAGTTCTTC
CASSLSTSPNEQFF
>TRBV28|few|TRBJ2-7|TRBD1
TGTGCCAGCAGTCCTTTCCTTGGGACAGGGAGGGCCTACGAGCAGTACTTC
CASSPFLGTGRAYEQYF
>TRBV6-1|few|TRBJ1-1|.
TGTGCCAGTAGGGGACTTTTGAACACTGAAGCTTTCTTT
CASRGLLNTEAFF
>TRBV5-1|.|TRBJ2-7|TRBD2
TGCGCCAGCAGCTTGGGTTGGACTAGCGGGACTTACTCCTACGAGCAGTACTTC
CASSLGWTSGTYSYEQYF
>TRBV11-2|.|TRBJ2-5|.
TGTGCCAGCACTCCTCCCGGCAAAGAGACCCAGTACTTC
CASTPPGKETQYF
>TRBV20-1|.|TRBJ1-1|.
TGCAGTGCTAGGAGGGGCATGGGAAACACTGAAGCTTTCTTT
CSARRGMGNTEAFF
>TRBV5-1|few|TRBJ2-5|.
TGCGCCAGCAGCGAAGCAGGGTTTCAGACCCAGTACTTC
CASSEAGFQTQYF
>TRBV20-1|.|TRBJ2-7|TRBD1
TGCAGTGCTAGCCCCCGGGACAGGGGCCCCTACGAGCAGTACTTC
CSASPRDRGPYEQYF
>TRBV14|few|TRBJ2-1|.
TGTGCCAGCAGCCAGACCTTCCCTATGGGGCAGTTCTTC
CASSQTFPMGQFF
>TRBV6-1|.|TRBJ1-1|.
TGTGCCAGCAGTGTAAGTAGGCTCACTGAAGCTTTCTTT
CASSVSRLTEAFF
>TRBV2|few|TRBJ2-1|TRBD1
TGTGCCAGCAGAGGCCGGACAGGGGCGCGTGATGAGCAGTTCTTC
CASRGRTGARDEQFF
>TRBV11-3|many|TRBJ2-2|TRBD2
TGTGCCAGCAGCAGGACTAGTCCCGGGGAGCTGTTTTTT
CASSRTSPGELFF
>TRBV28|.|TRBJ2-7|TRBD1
TGTGCCAGCACTTCCCGGGACAGGGGGAGCTACGAGCAGTACTTC
CASTSRDRGSYEQYF
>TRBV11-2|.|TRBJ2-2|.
TGTGCCAGCAGCTCCACCCCTAGCTGGGCCGGGGAGCTGTTTTTT
CASSSTPSWAGELFF
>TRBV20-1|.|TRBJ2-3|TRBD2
TGCAGTGCTGGACTAGCGGGGGGGCGGTACACAGATACGCAGTATTTT
CSAGLAGGRYTDTQYF
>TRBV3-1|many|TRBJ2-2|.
TGTGCCAGCAGCCAAACCCAAACCGGGGAGCTGTTTTTT
CASSQTQTGELFF